The sequence of this TCR beta chain was determined in a study of regulatory T cells in long-lasting Graves disease. Construction of the TCR beta libraries employed iRepertoire HTBI primers in conjunction with Arm-PCR of CDR3 regions. A single record per CDR3 protein comes from TCRdb applying MiXCR to the multiplex PCR reads. The sample contains 400,000 to 450,000 distinct CDR3 sequences, 20% to 25% of which appear only once. Described time point: persistent/refractory GD, antithyroid drugs over 5 years with positive TRAb. Generation of the TCR library employed RNA extracted from PBMCs. V lost 6 bases and J 5 bases, leaving 14 bases between the germline ends. The germline gives CDR1 SGHDT, CDR2 YYEEEE. The CDR3 consists of 13 residues. This clonotype was recorded a few times.

Material: peripheral blood mononuclear cells (PBMCs), obtained when the disease was refractory, from a patient treated with antithyroid drugs. The chain joins TRBV5-6 to TRBJ2-5; unclear D gene. The receptor comes from a female donor with Graves disease. The CDR3 protein is CASKNIIRETQYF. In nucleotides, the CDR3 is TGTGCCAGCAAAAATATTATTAGGGAGACCCAGTACTTC.